Sequencing of this TCR beta chain was carried out in a study of T cell repertoires and HLA-DP antigens. Study details: In vitro CD4+ alloreactivity was against HeLa-presented HLA-DP. Sorted CD137+CD4+ samples averaged roughly 0.2 ug DNA; pre-culture CD4+ samples, about 1,200 ng.

In regard to this clone: As yet, its antigen is unknown.

In germline, CDR1 is MNHEY, CDR2 SMNVEV (reference sequence). Trimming pared 2 bases from V and 2 bases from J, leaving 10 bases between. The CDR3 spans 14 residues. Study-level points and caveats: Sorted CD137+ clonality was 0.35 to 0.45 for both alloantigens, versus roughly 0.04 pre-culture. Against one allele, clones undetected before culture averaged around 40%; against the other, approximately 51%.

Produced via immunoSEQ multiplex PCR; TCRdb's table is partial and in-frame only. The sample holds about 120,000 clones, 80% to 95% seen once. The sequenced material came from CD4+ T cells from PBMCs. The sequence was obtained from a woman in her late teens or twenties in good health and CMV-seronegative. J is TRBJ2-7 and V is TRBV27; D may be TRBD1 or TRBD2 (5 bases each). CDR3 sequence (DNA): TGTGCCAGCAGTTTAGGGACGGTGGCCTACGAGCAGTACTTC. Amino acid sequence: CASSLGTVAYEQYF.